This entry lists 28 T cell receptor beta chains sequenced from one sample in a study of blood T cell repertoires in COVID-19. Profiling relied on immunoSEQ multiplex PCR, and the TCRdb table lists in-frame clones only, not all of them. Among about 300,000 clones, about nine tenths were seen once, and the ten largest hold about 4.6%. Sample: PBMCs or T cells enriched from blood (not recorded which). The receptor source for this set is a man aged 25-45 years who had recovered from COVID-19.

The V and J genes are TRBV10-2 and TRBJ2-1, with 10 bases fitting TRBD2. Germline-derived CDR1 and CDR2 are WSHSY and SAAADI. CDR3 size: 14 residues. J gave up 9 bases and V 3 bases, and 5 bases lay outside the gene matches. The chain's CDR3 is CASSDPSGSSEQFF. In DNA, the CDR3 is TGCGCCAGCAGTGATCCTAGCGGGAGCAGTGAGCAGTTCTTC.

This rearrangement joins TRBV27 to TRBJ1-1, with D unresolved. The CDR3 covers 17 residues. Germline CDR1 reads MNHEY; CDR2 reads SMNVEV (reference sequence). Trimming took 5 bases from V and 0 from J, leaving 19 bases between them. The chain's CDR3 is CASSPRAGLLMNTEAFF. The CDR3 DNA reads as TGTGCCAGCAGTCCCCGGGCAGGACTTCTCATGAACACTGAAGCTTTCTTT.

V and J are TRBV5-4 and TRBJ1-2, with D possibly TRBD1 on 5 matching bases. V lost 5 bases and J 4 bases, leaving 15 bases between the germline ends. The CDR3 covers 14 residues. Germline CDR1 SGHNT, CDR2 YYREEE (reference sequence). The CDR3 reads CASRSGGQGYGYTF. CDR3 DNA sequence: TGTGCCAGCAGAAGTGGTGGCCAGGGCTATGGCTACACCTTC. The complete variable domain, with remaining parts taken from reference TRBV5-4 and TRBJ1-2, reads ETGVTQSPTHLIKTRGQQVTLRCSSQSGHNTVSWYQQALGQGPQFIFQYYREEENGRGNFPPRFSGLQFPNYSSELNVNALELDDSALYLCASRSGGQGYGYTFGSGTRLTVV.

CDR3 nucleotides: TGCAGCGTTGAAGGGGCAGGGGAAATCGCGGAGACCCAGTACTTC. It encodes CSVEGAGEIAETQYF. The genes are TRBV29-1 and TRBJ2-5; TRBD1 is a possible D gene (6 bases). Germline V CDR1 and CDR2: SQVTM, ANQGSEA. V lost 1 base and J 5 bases, leaving 17 bases between the germline ends. This CDR3 contains 15 residues.

The chain combines TRBV2 with TRBJ2-2; possible D gene TRBD2, 6 bases. Germline loops: CDR1 SNHLY, CDR2 FYNNEI. V lost 7 bases and J 5 bases, leaving 17 bases between the germline ends. The CDR3 length is 15 residues. The CDR3 bases are TGTGCCAGCAAGCCCCTGACGGGAGCGACCGGGGAGCTGTTTTTT. Translated, it gives CASKPLTGATGELFF.

The rearrangement joins TRBV4-1 to TRBJ1-4; D may be TRBD1 (5 bases). This CDR3 comprises 16 residues. With 3 bases removed from V and 5 bases from J, the gap between germline ends came to 16 bases. The V gene's germline CDR1 is MGHRA and CDR2 YSYEKL. DNA for the CDR3: TGCGCCAGCAGCCAGCTCCCACAGGCTGTCAATGAAAAACTGTTTTTT. Translation: CASSQLPQAVNEKLFF.

CDR3 amino acids: CASVPGPWGKDTQYF. CDR3 coding DNA: TGTGCCAGCGTACCAGGACCCTGGGGCAAAGATACGCAGTATTTT. The genes are TRBV2 and TRBJ2-3; tentatively, D is TRBD1 (5 bases). Germline V gene data show CDR1 as SNHLY and CDR2 as FYNNEI. This CDR3 has 15 residues. V shed 8 bases and J shed 5 bases, with 20 bases lying between them.

The genes are TRBV2 and TRBJ1-5; D perhaps matches TRBD1 (6 bases). Germline lookup yields CDR1 SNHLY and CDR2 FYNNEI. V lost 3 bases and J lost 3, with 12 bases in between. This CDR3 spans 15 amino acids. The DNA of the CDR3 is TGTGCCAGCAGTGACCGGGACACAAACAATCAGCCCCAGCATTTT. Translation gives CASSDRDTNNQPQHF.

The CDR3 bases are TGTGCCAGCCGTACTAGCGGGGTCTACAATGAGCAGTTCTTC. Translated: CASRTSGVYNEQFF. This chain uses TRBV14 with TRBJ2-1, with 10 bases matching TRBD2. CDR1 and CDR2 (germline): SGHDN, FVKESK. This CDR3 region has 14 residues. J gave up 3 bases and V 8 bases, and 4 bases lay outside the gene matches.

This sequence joins TRBV11-2 and TRBJ1-4, with D unclear. The germline V gene encodes CDR1 SGHAT and CDR2 FQNNGV. This CDR3 is built from 15 residues. V was clipped by 5 bases and J by 10 bases, with 20 bases between them. The CDR3 region is CASSPGPVASGKLFF. In nucleotides, the CDR3 is TGTGCCAGCAGCCCCGGGCCTGTAGCCAGCGGAAAACTGTTTTTT.

The chain carries TRBV5-1 and TRBJ1-6; 7 bases agree with TRBD1. V lost 0 bases to trimming and J lost 4 bases; unmatched junction nucleotides: 4. The CDR3 totals 16 residues. Germline V gives CDR1 SGHRS, CDR2 YFSETQ. CDR3 bases: TGCGCCAGCAGCTTGGCCCCGACAGGGTATAATTCACCCCTCCACTTT. Protein: CASSLAPTGYNSPLHF.

The chain joins TRBV27 to TRBJ2-2, with D possibly matching TRBD2 (6 bases). Trimming removed 6 bases from V and 1 base from J, with 18 bases in between. Germline V CDR1 and CDR2: MNHEY, SMNVEV (reference sequence). The CDR3 loop spans 17 amino acids. CDR3 in amino acids: CASSTSLARRNTGELFF. The CDR3 coding sequence is TGTGCCAGCAGCACCTCCCTAGCGCGACGGAACACCGGGGAGCTGTTTTTT.

The V call is TRBV13, the J call TRBJ2-5; 7 bases are shared with TRBD2. CDR1 and CDR2 (germline): PRHDT, FYEKMQ (reference sequence). After removal of 5 bases from V and 2 bases from J, the junction contained 11 bases not matched to a gene. The CDR3 is made up of 16 amino acids. The CDR3 loop is CASSARRELMQETQYF. Written as DNA, the CDR3 is TGTGCCAGCAGCGCCCGGCGGGAGCTGATGCAAGAGACCCAGTACTTC.

This chain connects TRBV25-1 to TRBJ1-2, with 12 positions matching TRBD1. V lost 4 bases to trimming and J lost 6 bases; unmatched junction nucleotides: 12. Germline V gene sequence: CDR1 MGHDK, CDR2 SYGVNS. The CDR3 has 17 amino acids. CDR3 nucleotides: TGTGCCAGCAGTGGGACCGGGACAGGGGGCATAGTAGATGGCTACACCTTC. Its protein product is CASSGTGTGGIVDGYTF.

This sequence joins TRBV29-1 and TRBJ1-1, with a possible D match to TRBD1 (5 bases). V was shortened by 4 bases and J by 10 bases, with 25 bases between the two germline ends. The germline gives CDR1 SQVTM, CDR2 ANQGSEA. The CDR3 spans 15 residues. The CDR3, as DNA: TGCAGCGTTGGGGGTAGACAGCACCCGGGCATTGGAGCTTTCTTT. It encodes CSVGGRQHPGIGAFF. Full variable domain (rest looked up from reference TRBV29-1 and TRBJ1-1): SAVISQKPSRDICQRGTSLTIQCQVDSQVTMMFWYRQQPGQSLTLIATANQGSEATYESGFVIDKFPISRPNLTFSTLTVSNMSPEDSSIYLCSVGGRQHPGIGAFFGQGTRLTVV.

This clone was found once. CDR3 nucleotides: TGTGCCAGCAGCCCGGGGGGGGCAGGGGTTCTCAATCAGCCCCAGCATTTT. This encodes CASSPGGAGVLNQPQHF. This sequence joins TRBV11-2 and TRBJ1-5; D may be TRBD1 (6 bases). The germline V gene has CDR1 SGHAT and CDR2 FQNNGV. Trimming left V 5 bases short and J 3 bases short, with 20 bases between. CDR3 length equals 17 residues.

This rearrangement joins TRBV7-2 to TRBJ2-7; TRBD1 aligns across 10 bases. J gave up 9 bases and V 5 bases, and 7 bases lay outside the gene matches. The CDR3 has 13 amino acids. Germline CDR1 is SGHTA and CDR2 is FQGNSA. The CDR3 loop reads CASSANRDRGQYF. CDR3 sequence (DNA): TGTGCCAGCAGCGCAAACCGGGACAGGGGGCAGTACTTC.

The chain couples TRBV12-3 or TRBV12-4 to TRBJ1-2, with 8 bases identical to TRBD1. The CDR3 is 13 amino acids. Trimming cost V 8 bases and J 5 bases; bases outside gene matches: 7. As DNA, the CDR3 is TGTGCCAGCCGGGACAGGCTTAATTATGGCTACACCTTC. As protein: CASRDRLNYGYTF.

This chain connects TRBV5-4 to TRBJ1-5, with D hard to call. The CDR3 runs 17 residues. The ends were cut back, 2 bases at V and 0 bases at J, with 15 bases in the middle. Germline V gene lookup returns CDR1 SGHNT and CDR2 YYREEE (reference sequence). CDR3 sequence: CASSFRGSFDSNQPQHF. CDR3 DNA sequence: TGTGCCAGCAGCTTCAGAGGATCTTTTGATAGCAATCAGCCCCAGCATTTT.

This clone was picked up a small number of times. The V call is TRBV18, the J call TRBJ2-5; D uncertain. Trimming took 0 bases from V and 1 from J, leaving 6 bases between them. The CDR3 spans 14 residues. The germline V gene has CDR1 KGHSH and CDR2 LQKENI. The CDR3 nucleotides read TGTGCCAGCTCACCACCTCTACCCCAAGAGACCCAGTACTTC. Its translation: CASSPPLPQETQYF. Full variable domain (remainder filled in from reference TRBV18 and TRBJ2-5): NAGVMQNPRHLVRRRGQEARLRCSPMKGHSHVYWYRQLPEEGLKFMVYLQKENIIDESGMPKERFSAEFPKEGPSILRIQQVVRGDSAAYFCASSPPLPQETQYFGPGTRLLVL.

The rearrangement joins TRBV6-6 to TRBJ2-1; D is perhaps TRBD1 (5 bases). Germline V gives CDR1 MNHNY, CDR2 SVGAGI (reference sequence). This CDR3 comprises 16 residues. With 1 base removed from V and 0 bases from J, the gap between germline ends came to 10 bases. The CDR3 DNA follows: TGTGCCAGCAGTTACTATCAGGGAAGCTCCTACAATGAGCAGTTCTTC. Protein sequence: CASSYYQGSSYNEQFF.

The chain links TRBV12-3 or TRBV12-4 to TRBJ1-2, with D hard to call. This CDR3 spans 12 amino acids. V lost 3 bases and J 7 bases, leaving 9 bases between the germline ends. The CDR3, as DNA: TGTGCCAGCAGTTTCGACGGGATTGGCTACACCTTC. Translating it yields CASSFDGIGYTF.

The genes are TRBV6-5 and TRBJ2-7; TRBD1 is a possible D gene (7 bases). Germline V gives CDR1 MNHEY, CDR2 SVGAGI. Trimming pared 7 bases from V and 5 bases from J, leaving 12 bases between. There are 12 residues in the CDR3. CDR3 loop: CASKEGADEQYF. Here the CDR3 DNA reads TGTGCCAGCAAGGAGGGGGCAGACGAGCAGTACTTC.

This clone is a singleton in its sample. The chain links TRBV7-2 to TRBJ2-2; TRBD1 matches at 12 bases. CDR1 and CDR2 (germline): SGHTA, FQGNSA. This CDR3 comprises 17 residues. Trimming took 5 bases from V and 6 from J; bases not matched to a gene: 10. CDR3 sequence: CASSLSGTGGLAGELFF. In DNA, the CDR3 is TGTGCCAGCAGCCTAAGCGGGACAGGGGGCTTAGCCGGGGAGCTGTTTTTT.

The chain recombines TRBV7-2 with TRBJ2-7; D possibly corresponds to TRBD2 (6 bases). V was trimmed by 0 bases and J by 0 bases, leaving 9 bases between them. This CDR3 is 15 amino acids long. From germline, CDR1 is SGHTA and CDR2 FQGNSA. The CDR3 sequence: CASSLAGDSSYEQYF. The CDR3 DNA sequence: TGTGCCAGCAGCTTAGCGGGGGACTCCTCCTACGAGCAGTACTTC. The full variable domain, completed using reference TRBV7-2 and TRBJ2-7, is GAGVSQSPSNKVTEKGKDVELRCDPISGHTALYWYRQSLGQGLEFLIYFQGNSAPDKSGLPSDRFSAERTGGSVSTLTIQRTQQEDSAVYLCASSLAGDSSYEQYFGPGTRLTVT.

This clone came up a few times. The chain links TRBV28 to TRBJ1-6, with a possible D match to TRBD1 (5 bases). Trimming pared 3 bases from V and 8 bases from J, leaving 14 bases between. This CDR3 region has 15 residues. CDR1 is MDHEN and CDR2 is SYDVKM in the germline V gene. The CDR3 DNA sequence: TGTGCCAGCAGTTTTAGGTCGGGGGGATATTCACCCCTCCACTTT. Its protein product is CASSFRSGGYSPLHF. Combining the CDR3 with reference TRBV28 and TRBJ1-6 gives the whole variable domain DVKVTQSSRYLVKRTGEKVFLECVQDMDHENMFWYRQDPGLGLRLIYFSYDVKMKEKGDIPEGYSVSREKKERFSLILESASTNQTSMYLCASSFRSGGYSPLHFGNGTRLTVT.

This clone was seen only once. The chain uses TRBV19 and TRBJ2-3; TRBD1 matches 8 bases. The CDR3 has 16 residues. The junction had 5 bases not matched to a gene; V was cut back by 3 bases and J by 0 bases. Germline CDR1 LNHDA, CDR2 SQIVND (reference sequence). The CDR3 spells CASSMRDRGSTDTQYF. The CDR3 DNA is TGTGCCAGTAGTATGCGAGACAGGGGTAGCACAGATACGCAGTATTTT.

This chain links TRBV15 with TRBJ1-3; D is unclear. V was shortened by 5 bases and J by 0 bases, with 8 bases between the two germline ends. The CDR3 contains 14 residues. Per germline, CDR1 LNHNV and CDR2 YYDKDF (reference sequence). The DNA for the CDR3 is TGTGCCACCAGCGTCCGAGGCTCTGGAAACACCATATATTTT. Amino acid sequence: CATSVRGSGNTIYF.